This T cell receptor beta chain appears in the sequencing data of a study of OX40 agonist ivuxolimab in advanced cancers. Sequencing used immunoSEQ multiplex PCR; TCRdb keeps in-frame clones, though not all of them. Here the sample spans about 58,000 clones, approximately 82% being singletons. Trimming removed 5 bases at V and 4 bases at J, with 14 bases between. The CDR3 runs to 13 residues. Germline V gives CDR1 GTSNPN, CDR2 SVGIG (reference sequence). This receptor was obtained from an adult with an advanced solid tumor such as melanoma, head and neck, liver or kidney cancer. The starting material was CD4+ or CD8+ T cells sorted from blood, obtained in a trial of the OX40 agonist ivuxolimab. V usage is TRBV30 and J usage is TRBJ1-2; D uncertain. CDR3 coding DNA: TGTGCCTGGTCCCTAGACGGGCTCTATGGCTACACCTTC. Its protein product is CAWSLDGLYGYTF. The whole variable domain, remainder taken from reference TRBV30 and TRBJ1-2, is SQTIHQWPATLVQPVGSPLSLECTVEGTSNPNLYWYRQAAGRGLQLLFYSVGIGQISSEVPQNLSASRPQDRQFILSSKKLLLSDSGFYLCAWSLDGLYGYTFGSGTRLTVV.